This entry lists 28 T cell receptor beta chains sequenced from one sample in a study of cytomegalovirus exposure and HLA in healthy donors. The primer mix had 60 Vbeta and 13 Jbeta primers. Assay used: immunoSEQ multiplex PCR; TCRdb lists only in-frame clones, some missing. The repertoire holds about 180,000 clones, with just over 75% as singletons. Material for sequencing was PBMCs. All receptors come from a woman aged 25 to 39 in good health and CMV-seropositive.

The V call is TRBV27, the J call TRBJ2-5, with TRBD2 identical over 8 bases. The CDR3 spans 15 residues. In germline, CDR1 is MNHEY, CDR2 SMNVEV (reference sequence). The V gene end was trimmed by 5 bases and the J gene end by 4 bases; junction bases not matched to a gene: 9. CDR3 sequence: CASSPTLREGETQYF. CDR3 in DNA: TGTGCCAGCAGTCCCACGCTACGGGAGGGAGAGACCCAGTACTTC.

V usage is TRBV15 and J usage is TRBJ2-7, with a possible D match to TRBD2 (6 bases). There are 14 residues in the CDR3. V lost 3 bases and J 3 bases, leaving 12 bases between the germline ends. Germline CDR1 is LNHNV and CDR2 is YYDKDF (reference sequence). For the CDR3, the DNA is TGTGCCACCAGCAGTGCTCTTAGCGGCTACGAGCAGTACTTC. It specifies CATSSALSGYEQYF.

Only one count was recorded for this clone. The genes are TRBV11-3 and TRBJ2-1; 7 bases fit TRBD1. Trimming at V came to 1 base and at J to 5 bases, leaving 8 bases not matched to a gene. Germline lookup yields CDR1 SGHNT and CDR2 YENEEA. The CDR3 has 16 residues. The CDR3 DNA reads as TGTGCCAGCAGCTTAGTCGGGACAGCCCCTAACAATGAGCAGTTCTTC. Its protein is CASSLVGTAPNNEQFF.

The V and J genes are TRBV10-2 and TRBJ1-5; 10 bases match TRBD1. V shed 2 bases and J 4 bases; nucleotides not matched to a gene: 2. The CDR3 has 15 amino acids. Germline CDR1 WSHSY, CDR2 SAAADI. For the CDR3, the DNA is TGCGCCAGCAGTGAGCGGGACAGGGGAAATCAGCCCCAGCATTTT. It is translated as CASSERDRGNQPQHF.

The rearrangement joins TRBV30 to TRBJ2-2; TRBD2 matches at 11 bases. The CDR3 is 16 amino acids. V lost 4 bases to trimming and J lost 2 bases; unmatched junction nucleotides: 6. Germline CDR1 is GTSNPN and CDR2 is SVGIG (reference sequence). The CDR3 DNA reads as TGTGCCTGGATACCTGGACTAGCGGGTAACACCGGGGAGCTGTTTTTT. Translating gives CAWIPGLAGNTGELFF.

The chain has TRBV6-5 and TRBJ2-5; 8 nucleotides agree with TRBD2. The CDR3 is made up of 15 amino acids. Germline CDR1 reads MNHEY; CDR2 reads SVGAGI. V lost 6 bases and J lost 5; bases outside the gene matches: 11. CDR3 amino acids: CASRSIAGRVETQYF. The CDR3 nucleotides read TGTGCCAGCAGAAGTATAGCGGGGCGGGTGGAGACCCAGTACTTC.

V gene TRBV7-2 combines with J gene TRBJ2-5; D is perhaps TRBD2 (6 bases). Trimming took 0 bases from V and 0 from J, leaving 8 bases between them. The germline CDR1 and CDR2 sequences are SGHTA and FQGNSA. The CDR3 is 15 amino acids. CDR3 DNA: TGTGCCAGCAGCTTAGCGAGCGGGTACCAAGAGACCCAGTACTTC. Amino acid sequence: CASSLASGYQETQYF.

The rearrangement links TRBV6-8 to TRBJ2-7; TRBD2 aligns across 14 bases. This CDR3 has 17 amino acids. V trimming: 3 bases; J trimming: 5 bases; junction bases outside the gene matches: 9. CDR1 is MNHGY and CDR2 is SAAAGT in the germline V gene. For the CDR3, the DNA is TGTGCCAGCAGTTATGGGGGACTAGCGGGAGAGAGGAACGAGCAGTACTTC. Encoded protein: CASSYGGLAGERNEQYF.

Regarding this clone: The sample holds other DNA sequences that translate to the same CDR3. The chain uses TRBV25-1 and TRBJ2-6, with D maybe TRBD1 (6 bases). This CDR3 region has 15 residues. V gave up 2 bases and J gave up 2 bases, with 7 bases separating them. Germline CDR1 and CDR2: MGHDK and SYGVNS. The CDR3 nucleotides read TGTGCCAGCAGTGAACAGGGGACTGGGGCCAACGTCCTGACTTTC. Amino acid sequence: CASSEQGTGANVLTF.

The chain employs TRBV28 and TRBJ2-3; 10 bases map to TRBD2. There are 14 residues in the CDR3. CDR1 MDHEN and CDR2 SYDVKM come from the germline V gene. V lost 7 bases and J lost 3; bases outside the gene matches: 4. This CDR3 is CASKLAGETDTQYF. In nucleotides, the CDR3 is TGTGCCAGCAAGCTAGCGGGAGAGACAGATACGCAGTATTTT.

The chain employs TRBV5-1 and TRBJ2-2, with D tentatively TRBD1 (6 bases). V lost 2 bases and J 1 base, leaving 18 bases between the germline ends. There are 18 residues in the CDR3. CDR1 is SGHRS and CDR2 is YFSETQ in the germline V gene. CDR3 sequence (DNA): TGCGCCAGCAGCTTAAGCCCAGGGGCGATTTTGAACACCGGGGAGCTGTTTTTT. This codes for CASSLSPGAILNTGELFF.

The chain is built from TRBV28 and TRBJ2-2, with D uncertain. In germline, CDR1 is MDHEN, CDR2 SYDVKM. The CDR3 consists of 16 residues. V lost 4 bases and J 2 bases, leaving 14 bases between the germline ends. CDR3 in DNA: TGTGCCAGCAGTTCAAAGATTAGCAGAAACACCGGGGAGCTGTTTTTT. Its protein is CASSSKISRNTGELFF.

The chain combines TRBV9 with TRBJ2-3, with 9 bases aligning to TRBD2. Germline values: CDR1 SGDLS, CDR2 YYNGEE. The CDR3 is made up of 16 amino acids. Trimming took 4 bases from V and 6 from J; bases not matched to a gene: 12. Here the CDR3 reads CASSPSSGRFLDTQYF. CDR3 in DNA: TGTGCCAGCAGCCCAAGCAGCGGGAGGTTTCTGGATACGCAGTATTTT.

The chain has TRBV6-1 and TRBJ1-3; a weak D match, TRBD1 (5 bases). V was cut by 7 bases and J by 2 bases, with 15 bases left in between. Germline lookup yields CDR1 MNHNS and CDR2 SASEGT. The CDR3 loop spans 15 amino acids. The CDR3 nucleotides read TGTGCCAGCACCCCCGGCACAGGAGCTGGAAACACCATATATTTT. This codes for CASTPGTGAGNTIYF.

The chain recombines TRBV5-1 with TRBJ1-1; D unresolved. The CDR3 runs to 14 residues. Germline CDR1 SGHRS, CDR2 YFSETQ. With 0 bases removed from V and 4 bases from J, the gap between germline ends came to 10 bases. The CDR3 loop is CASSLGHGVTEAFF. The CDR3 region has the DNA TGCGCCAGCAGCTTGGGCCACGGGGTCACTGAAGCTTTCTTT.

The genes are TRBV28 and TRBJ2-5; 7 bases are a match to TRBD1. Trimming at V came to 3 bases and at J to 9 bases, leaving 7 bases not matched to a gene. Germline assignment: CDR1 MDHEN and CDR2 SYDVKM. The length of the CDR3 is 13 residues. Here the CDR3 reads CASSLGQSMSQYF. CDR3 sequence (DNA): TGTGCCAGCAGTTTGGGACAGTCCATGTCCCAGTACTTC.

The rearrangement joins TRBV10-3 to TRBJ2-1; 8 nucleotides match TRBD2. Trimming cost V 5 bases and J 4 bases; bases outside gene matches: 7. The CDR3 spans 15 residues. The germline V gene has CDR1 ENHRY and CDR2 SYGVKD. The CDR3 sequence is CAISPSGQGYNEQFF. The CDR3 nucleotides are TGTGCCATCAGTCCTAGCGGGCAGGGGTACAATGAGCAGTTCTTC.

The V call is TRBV2, the J call TRBJ2-7; D is unresolved. V was shortened by 11 bases and J by 0 bases, with 14 bases between the two germline ends. The CDR3 length is 13 residues. Germline CDR1 SNHLY, CDR2 FYNNEI. The CDR3 protein is CACEATTSYEQYF. Written as DNA, the CDR3 is TGTGCCTGCGAAGCGACCACCTCCTACGAGCAGTACTTC.

This chain connects TRBV30 to TRBJ2-3; 14 positions agree with TRBD2. The CDR3 totals 19 residues. Germline trimming cut 2 bases from V and 3 bases from J; bases unmatched to any gene: 13. Germline V gene data show CDR1 as GTSNPN and CDR2 as SVGIG (reference sequence). Here the CDR3 reads CAWSRGLAGVTSLTDTQYF. CDR3 nucleotide sequence: TGTGCCTGGAGTAGGGGACTAGCGGGAGTTACGTCGTTGACAGATACGCAGTATTTT.

V and J are TRBV7-2 and TRBJ1-4; 7 bases agree with TRBD1. CDR1 and CDR2 (germline): SGHTA, FQGNSA. V shed 1 base, J shed 10 bases, and the junction held 6 bases outside the gene matches. The CDR3 sequence is 14 residues long. In nucleotides, the CDR3 is TGTGCCAGCAGCTTAGAAAGGGGGCCGGGAAAACTGTTTTTT. Its protein is CASSLERGPGKLFF.

The gene calls are TRBV4-2 and TRBJ1-2; D remains unclear. The germline CDR1 and CDR2 sequences are LGHNA and YNFKEQ. V was trimmed by 1 base and J by 0 bases, leaving 6 bases between them. The CDR3 spans 14 residues. CDR3 sequence (DNA): TGTGCCAGCAGCCAAGGAGGAGCTAACTATGGCTACACCTTC. The encoded protein is CASSQGGANYGYTF.

This chain uses TRBV7-9 with TRBJ2-5, with TRBD1 matching 7 bases. Germline trimming cut 4 bases from V and 2 bases from J; bases unmatched to any gene: 7. This CDR3 spans 15 amino acids. Germline CDR1 reads SEHNR; CDR2 reads FQNEAQ (reference sequence). For the CDR3, the DNA is TGTGCCAGCAGCTCCGGAGCAGGGGGTCAAGAGACCCAGTACTTC. Its translation: CASSSGAGGQETQYF.

The gene calls are TRBV5-1 and TRBJ2-2; TRBD2 aligns across 10 bases. Per the germline V gene, CDR1 is SGHRS and CDR2 is YFSETQ. Trimming cost V 0 bases and J 1 base; bases outside gene matches: 0. The CDR3 is 16 residues long. The CDR3 DNA follows: TGCGCCAGCAGCTTGGCTAGCGGGAGGAACACCGGGGAGCTGTTTTTT. This encodes CASSLASGRNTGELFF.

This clone was observed a few times. The V gene is TRBV10-3, the J gene TRBJ2-5; D gene ambiguous. CDR3 length equals 14 residues. V was cut by 2 bases and J by 0 bases, with 7 bases left in between. CDR1 and CDR2 (germline): ENHRY, SYGVKD. CDR3 loop: CAISEPQYQETQYF. The CDR3 coding sequence is TGTGCCATCAGTGAGCCCCAGTACCAAGAGACCCAGTACTTC.

This clone was observed once. The chain links TRBV7-3 to TRBJ1-1, with a possible D match to TRBD1 (5 bases). CDR1 and CDR2 (germline): SGHTA, FQGTGA. CDR3 length equals 14 residues. V lost 2 bases and J lost 4, with 11 bases in between. CDR3 loop: CASSLGQGATEAFF. In DNA form, the CDR3 reads TGTGCCAGCAGCTTAGGTCAGGGTGCCACTGAAGCTTTCTTT.

The chain couples TRBV4-3 to TRBJ1-2, with TRBD1 as a possible D gene (5 bases). Per the germline V gene, CDR1 is LGHNA and CDR2 is YSLEER. This CDR3 has 16 amino acids. The V gene lost 1 base and the J gene lost 4 bases, with 16 bases spanning the gap. The CDR3 reads CASSQGAGGAGYGYTF. For the CDR3, the DNA is TGCGCCAGCAGCCAAGGGGCGGGGGGAGCAGGCTATGGCTACACCTTC.

This clone has only one observation. J is TRBJ2-5 and V is TRBV15; D might be TRBD2 (6 bases). Matching the DNA end better, TRBJ2-7 makes the J call doubtful. Germline V CDR1 and CDR2: LNHNV, YYDKDF (reference sequence). CDR3 size: 13 residues. The CDR3, as DNA: TGTGCCACCAGCAGAGACGCGGGGTACGAGCAGTACTTC. Translated: CATSRDAGYEQYF.

V and J are TRBV11-2 and TRBJ2-7; 7 nucleotides align to TRBD2. V lost 0 bases, J lost 6 bases, and 8 bases stayed unmatched. Germline V gives CDR1 SGHAT, CDR2 FQNNGV. CDR3 length equals 15 residues. The CDR3 sequence is CASSLDRPASGEQYF. The CDR3 DNA reads as TGTGCCAGCAGCTTAGATCGGCCAGCTAGCGGCGAGCAGTACTTC.